This T cell receptor beta chain emerged from a study of cytomegalovirus exposure and HLA in healthy donors. The V end lost 5 bases, the J end lost 2 bases, and 13 bases lay between the germline ends. CDR1 is SEHNR, CDR2 FQNEAQ, per germline (reference sequence). The CDR3 is 15 residues long. Study results and caveats: Some V segments (TRBV6-2 and TRBV6-3 among them) were excluded as indistinguishable.

This clone occurred a few times. Antigen specificity is unknown. PCR used 60 Vbeta primers and 13 Jbeta primers. The data were produced by immunoSEQ multiplex PCR, yet TCRdb's version contains in-frame clones alone and is incomplete. The profile shows 99,000 or so clones, around 78% of them singletons. J is TRBJ2-1 and V is TRBV7-9, with a weak D call TRBD2 (5 bases). This clonotype originated in a male donor in good health and CMV-seronegative. Sequenced material: PBMCs. The CDR3: CASSPRGSPYNEQFF. CDR3 in DNA: TGTGCCAGCAGCCCCCGGGGAAGTCCCTACAATGAGCAGTTCTTC.